The sample holds one count of the clone carrying this T cell receptor (beta chain). Clones were sequenced by immunoSEQ multiplex PCR, and TCRdb holds only the in-frame ones, with some missing. The sample lists about 73,000 clones; approximately 80% were seen once. This sample was taken from a study of blood T cell repertoires in COVID-19. Study overall: Sample material is recorded as cDNA or gDNA derived from T cells, B-cell-depleted T cells, or PBMCs.

Sequencing was carried out using peripheral blood. The clonotype was recovered from an elderly man with active or convalescent COVID-19.

The CDR3 here is CASSLGSNGGARTDTQYF. The DNA of the CDR3 is TGCGCCAGCAGCTTGGGCTCGAACGGCGGGGCCCGCACAGATACGCAGTATTTT. The chain recombines TRBV5-1 with TRBJ2-3, with D tentatively TRBD2 (6 bases). The CDR3 is 18 residues long. The germline CDR1 and CDR2 sequences are SGHRS and YFSETQ. The ends were cut back, 0 bases at V and 1 base at J, with 18 bases in the middle.